Given below is one TCR beta chain in context. Its antigen is undetermined. The study made its TRB cDNA libraries by 5' RACE, adding UMI labels. TCRdb reanalyzed the 5' RACE reads and collapses them to one entry per CDR3 protein, without DNA. The sample has around 50,000 distinct CDR3 sequences. This record belongs to a study of CXCR3-negative and CXCR3-positive naive CD8 T cells. As for the study in general: Libraries each contributed about 1.5 +/- 0.3 million TRB reads, for around 150 million in total.

Overall study results and limits: Whereas memory cells differed, naive CXCR3-negative and CXCR3-positive cells shared similar TRBV-TRBJ usage. Most assays were run on fresh PBMCs (CXCR3 expression partially decreased after cryopreservation). Naive subsets had comparable surface CD5; TCR strength was inferred from TRB CDR3 properties.

This CDR3 is built from 17 residues. Germline V CDR1 and CDR2: SGHNT, YYREEE (reference sequence). This clonotype was sampled from a human donor in good health. Some clones in this sample may be carry-over from other donors' samples. The sample consisted of naive CXCR3- CD8+ T cells from blood. Subset indicated: CD45RO-CCR7+CD27+CD95- naive CD8+ T cells lacking CXCR3 (TNR3-). The chain combines TRBV5-4 with TRBJ2-4; TCRdb's D call of TRBD1 is untestable without DNA. This CDR3 reads CASSLARGPLAKNIQYF.